Detailed here is one TCR beta chain. What it binds is unknown. These data belong to a study of post-analysis software for immune sequencing data. The overall study: The cohort encompassed relapsing-remitting, secondary progressive and progressive-relapsing multiple sclerosis disease courses. Findings of the study overall: Multiple sclerosis patients had significantly lower normalized Chao1 diversity than controls. Patients used a few TRBV segments, including TRBV5-6, TRBV5-1 and TRBV20-1, more often than controls.

Unique molecular identifiers were carried by the TCR beta cDNA libraries. Each CDR3 protein is one row after TCRdb ran MiXCR on the PCR reads. The profile covers about 540,000 distinct CDR3 sequences, with around 34% appearing a single time and about 5.6% taken by the ten largest. V was shortened by 2 bases and J by 3 bases, with 10 bases between the two germline ends. The CDR3 length is 14 residues. The germline V gene has CDR1 LNHNV and CDR2 YYDKDF (reference sequence). The receptor's source is a girl aged 2-17 years with multiple sclerosis. Sample: blood. This chain uses TRBV15 with TRBJ2-5; weak D call: TRBD1 (5 bases). CDR3 sequence (DNA): TGTGCCACCAGCAGAACAGGTTTCGAAGAGACCCAGTACTTC. This sequence encodes CATSRTGFEETQYF.